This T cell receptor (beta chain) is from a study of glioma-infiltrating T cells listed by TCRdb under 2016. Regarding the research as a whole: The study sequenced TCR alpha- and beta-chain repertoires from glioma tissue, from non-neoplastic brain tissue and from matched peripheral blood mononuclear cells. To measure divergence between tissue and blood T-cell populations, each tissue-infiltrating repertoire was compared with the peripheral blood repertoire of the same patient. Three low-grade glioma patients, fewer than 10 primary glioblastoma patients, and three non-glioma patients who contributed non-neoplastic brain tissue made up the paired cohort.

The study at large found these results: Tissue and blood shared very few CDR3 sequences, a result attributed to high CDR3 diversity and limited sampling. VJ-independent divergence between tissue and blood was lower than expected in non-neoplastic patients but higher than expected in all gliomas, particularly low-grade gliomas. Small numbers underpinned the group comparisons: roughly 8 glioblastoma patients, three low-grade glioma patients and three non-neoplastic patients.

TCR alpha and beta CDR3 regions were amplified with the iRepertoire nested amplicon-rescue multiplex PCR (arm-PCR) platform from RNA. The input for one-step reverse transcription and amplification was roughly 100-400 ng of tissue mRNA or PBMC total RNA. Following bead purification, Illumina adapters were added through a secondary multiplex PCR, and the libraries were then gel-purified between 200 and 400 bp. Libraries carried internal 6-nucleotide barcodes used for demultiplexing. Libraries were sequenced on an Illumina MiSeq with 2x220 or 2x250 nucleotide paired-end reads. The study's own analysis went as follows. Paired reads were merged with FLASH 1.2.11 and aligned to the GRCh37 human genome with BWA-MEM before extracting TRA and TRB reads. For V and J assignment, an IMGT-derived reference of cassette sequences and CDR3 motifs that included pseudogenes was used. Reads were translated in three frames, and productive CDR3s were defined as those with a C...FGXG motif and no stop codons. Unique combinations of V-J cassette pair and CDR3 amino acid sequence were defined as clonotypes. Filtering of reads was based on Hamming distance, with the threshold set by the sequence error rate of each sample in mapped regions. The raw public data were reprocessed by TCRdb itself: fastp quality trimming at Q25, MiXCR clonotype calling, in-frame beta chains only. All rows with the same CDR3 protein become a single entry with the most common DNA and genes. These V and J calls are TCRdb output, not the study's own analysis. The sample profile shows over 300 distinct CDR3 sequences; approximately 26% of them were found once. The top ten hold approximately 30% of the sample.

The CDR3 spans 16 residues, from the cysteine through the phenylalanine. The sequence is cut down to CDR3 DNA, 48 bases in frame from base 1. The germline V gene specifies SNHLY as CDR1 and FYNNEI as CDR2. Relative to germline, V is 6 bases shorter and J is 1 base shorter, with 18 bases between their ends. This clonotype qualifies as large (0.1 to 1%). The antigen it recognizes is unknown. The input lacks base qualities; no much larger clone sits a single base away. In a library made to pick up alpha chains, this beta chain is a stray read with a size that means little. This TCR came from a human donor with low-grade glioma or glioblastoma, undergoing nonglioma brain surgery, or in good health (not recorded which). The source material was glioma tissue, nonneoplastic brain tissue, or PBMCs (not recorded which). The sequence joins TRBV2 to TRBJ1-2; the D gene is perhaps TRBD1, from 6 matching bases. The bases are TGTGCCAGCAGGTTCCTCTTCTCAGGGGTTAACTATGGCTACACCTTC. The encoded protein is CASRFLFSGVNYGYTF. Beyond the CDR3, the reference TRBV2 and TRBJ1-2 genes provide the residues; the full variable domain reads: EPEVTQTPSHQVTQMGQEVILRCVPISNHLYFYWYRQILGQKVEFLVSFYNNEISEKSEIFDDQFSVERPDGSNFTLKIRSTKLEDSAMYFCASRFLFSGVNYGYTFGSGTRLTVV.